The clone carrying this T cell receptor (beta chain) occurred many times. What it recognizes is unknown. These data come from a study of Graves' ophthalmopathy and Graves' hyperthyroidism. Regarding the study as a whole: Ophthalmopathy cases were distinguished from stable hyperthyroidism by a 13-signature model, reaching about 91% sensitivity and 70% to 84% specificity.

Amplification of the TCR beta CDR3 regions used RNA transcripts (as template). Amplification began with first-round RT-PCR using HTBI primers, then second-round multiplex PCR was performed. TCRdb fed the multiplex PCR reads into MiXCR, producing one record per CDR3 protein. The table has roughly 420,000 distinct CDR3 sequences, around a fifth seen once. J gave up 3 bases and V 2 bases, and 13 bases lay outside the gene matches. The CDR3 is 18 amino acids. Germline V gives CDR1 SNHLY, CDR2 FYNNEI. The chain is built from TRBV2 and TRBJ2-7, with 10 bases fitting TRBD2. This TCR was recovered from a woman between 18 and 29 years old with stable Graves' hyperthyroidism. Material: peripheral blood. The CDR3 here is CASSELGQILAGVYEQYF. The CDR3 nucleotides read TGTGCCAGCAGTGAATTAGGGCAGATTCTAGCGGGAGTCTACGAGCAGTACTTC. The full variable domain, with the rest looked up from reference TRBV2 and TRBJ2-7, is EPEVTQTPSHQVTQMGQEVILRCVPISNHLYFYWYRQILGQKVEFLVSFYNNEISEKSEIFDDQFSVERPDGSNFTLKIRSTKLEDSAMYFCASSELGQILAGVYEQYFGPGTRLTVT.